This T cell receptor beta chain was documented in a study of identical twins. TCRdb re-analysed the 5' RACE reads in MiXCR, keeping a single row per CDR3 protein. The sample contains approximately 890,000 distinct CDR3 sequences, about 12% of which appear only once. Only healthy Caucasians were included as donors. The sample was also reused in another study, on yellow fever vaccine responses in identical twins.

The sequence was obtained from a young woman in good health. The source material was PBMCs.

The CDR3 sequence is CATGSAQGPETQYF. DNA of the CDR3: TGTGCCACCGGCTCTGCCCAGGGGCCGGAGACCCAGTACTTC. V usage is TRBV24-1 and J usage is TRBJ2-5, with D possibly TRBD1 on 6 matching bases. The V end lost 9 bases, the J end lost 5 bases, and 18 bases lay between the germline ends. This CDR3 is built from 14 residues. CDR1 and CDR2 (germline): KGHDR, SFDVKD.